Each of the 6 T cell receptor beta chains below was sequenced from the same sample in a study of cytomegalovirus exposure and HLA in healthy donors. Primers for the PCR totalled 60 Vbeta and 13 Jbeta. This table comes from immunoSEQ multiplex PCR, and its TCRdb copy is limited to in-frame clones, with some not included. The repertoire consists of about 140,000 clones, with approximately 85% occurring once and the leading ten covering roughly 0.5%. The sample comprised PBMCs. Receptor source: a woman aged 40 to 50 in good health and CMV-seronegative.

The rearrangement links TRBV11-2 to TRBJ2-7; D remains ambiguous. Germline V gene sequence: CDR1 SGHAT, CDR2 FQNNGV. This CDR3 has 13 residues. V lost 3 bases, J lost 1 base, and 7 bases lay in between. The DNA for the CDR3 is TGTGCCAGCAGCTTCGGTCGGTCCTACGAGCAGTACTTC. It specifies CASSFGRSYEQYF. Looking up the rest from reference TRBV11-2 and TRBJ2-7 gives the full variable domain: EAGVAQSPRYKIIEKRQSVAFWCNPISGHATLYWYQQILGQGPKLLIQFQNNGVVDDSQLPKDRFSAERLKGVDSTLKIQPAKLEDSAVYLCASSFGRSYEQYFGPGTRLTVT.

The rearrangement uses TRBV5-5 and TRBJ2-7, with 8 bases aligning to TRBD1. CDR1 is SGHKS and CDR2 is YYEKEE in the germline V gene (reference sequence). Trimming took 1 base from V and 0 from J; bases not matched to a gene: 6. The CDR3 runs 16 residues. The CDR3 nucleotides read TGTGCCAGCAGCTTGTATGGGACAGGCGTCTCCTACGAGCAGTACTTC. It specifies CASSLYGTGVSYEQYF.

This chain links TRBV5-1 with TRBJ2-7, with TRBD2 identical over 11 bases. The ends lost 0 bases at V and 3 bases at J; junction bases unmatched: 5. The CDR3 has 16 amino acids. Germline V gene data show CDR1 as SGHRS and CDR2 as YFSETQ. In DNA, the CDR3 is TGCGCCAGCAGCTTGGCACTAGCGGGAGTCAACTACGAGCAGTACTTC. Translated, it gives CASSLALAGVNYEQYF.

This clone was detected only once. The V and J genes are TRBV7-3 and TRBJ2-1; TRBD1 aligns across 8 bases. The germline V gene encodes CDR1 SGHTA and CDR2 FQGTGA. J gave up 8 bases and V 5 bases, and 2 bases lay outside the gene matches. The CDR3 consists of 12 residues. CDR3 sequence: CASSPTGDEQFF. The CDR3 coding sequence is TGTGCCAGCAGCCCGACAGGGGATGAGCAGTTCTTC.

The V gene is TRBV5-5, the J gene TRBJ2-7; TRBD1 is a possible D gene (8 bases). The CDR3 contains 14 residues. Germline-derived CDR1 and CDR2 are SGHKS and YYEKEE (reference sequence). Trimming removed 7 bases from V and 3 bases from J, with 17 bases in between. CDR3: CASGHRGGIYEQYF. The CDR3 DNA reads TGTGCCAGCGGCCACAGGGGGGGGATCTACGAGCAGTACTTC.

The rearrangement links TRBV5-5 to TRBJ2-5; weak D call: TRBD1 (5 bases). The CDR3 length is 16 residues. The V end was cut by 4 bases, the J end by 5 bases, with 21 bases between. The germline CDR1 and CDR2 sequences are SGHKS and YYEKEE (reference sequence). The CDR3 is CASSLSYPRALETQYF. CDR3 DNA sequence: TGTGCCAGCAGCCTCAGTTATCCCAGGGCTCTTGAGACCCAGTACTTC.